One T cell receptor beta chain is described in this entry. This CDR3 region has 16 residues. Looked up from germline, CDR1 is LNHDA and CDR2 is SQIVND (reference sequence). V was shortened by 1 base and J by 2 bases, with 12 bases between the two germline ends. Exclusion applied to patients with autoimmune disease history or systemic immunosuppression. Method: immunoSEQ multiplex PCR; TCRdb's copy keeps in-frame clones and lacks some. The sample carries around 45,000 clones, around 87% recorded once. The data derive from a study of OX40 agonist ivuxolimab in advanced cancers. Sequenced here: CD4+ or CD8+ T cells sorted from blood, sampled in a trial of the OX40 agonist ivuxolimab. The J gene is TRBJ1-5, the V gene TRBV19; tentative D call: TRBD1 (5 bases). This clonotype was sampled from an adult with an advanced solid tumor such as melanoma, head and neck, liver or kidney cancer. CDR3 amino acids: CASSIVGDNGNQPQHF. DNA of the CDR3: TGTGCCAGTAGTATAGTAGGGGATAATGGCAATCAGCCCCAGCATTTT. The variable domain in full, with the rest retrieved from reference TRBV19 and TRBJ1-5, is DGGITQSPKYLFRKEGQNVTLSCEQNLNHDAMYWYRQDPGQGLRLIYYSQIVNDFQKGDIAEGYSVSREKKESFPLTVTSAQKNPTAFYLCASSIVGDNGNQPQHFGDGTRLSIL.